This is a list of T cell receptor beta chains from one sample in a study of T-cell reconstitution after alpha-beta-depleted transplantation in children. A single record per CDR3 protein comes from TCRdb applying MiXCR to the PCR reads. This sample has about 480,000 distinct CDR3 sequences, with under 15% found just once. Sequences were derived from PBMCs from the stem cell graft donor, sampled from the stem cell graft. All receptors come from a human donor who donated a stem cell graft to a child with combined immunodeficiency. The conserved cysteine and the conserved F or W are not part of the CDR3 here.

V | CDR3
TRBV11-2 | ASSTSGGWRERTRAETQY
TRBV11-2 | ASSPINYNEQF
TRBV20-1 | SARDQREGTYEQY
TRBV12-3/TRBV12-4 | ASTTLSTGRFYNSPLH
TRBV15 | ATSRAGQVGLTEAF
TRBV9 | ASSPEGKGHSTDTQY
TRBV4-3 | ASSRNQGGDYEQY
TRBV5-1 | ASSLSQGVAEAF
TRBV7-2 | ASSFRPDTLINYGYT
TRBV20-1 | SARQAQETQY
TRBV12-3/TRBV12-4 | ARAAGTKNEKLF
TRBV11-2 | ASSLDLGSYNEQF
TRBV20-1 | SAEGGTGVPYEQY
TRBV11-3 | ASSLADWSSYNEQF
TRBV12-3/TRBV12-4 | SSSLGAGGDEQY
TRBV10-3 | AISENPSGIYNEQF
TRBV4-3 | ASSQFLLAGDSNEQF
TRBV20-1 | SAPTGQETQY
TRBV5-1 | ASSLDTGAGNEQF
TRBV6-1 | ASSRTGGREAF
TRBV7-3 | ASSLTGTGETQY
TRBV5-6 | ASSPLFGTARSYT
TRBV6-5 | ASSYGAGVIDTQY
TRBV12-3/TRBV12-4 | ASSWDRGETGNTIY
TRBV12-3/TRBV12-4 | ASSLKGLGGNQPQH
TRBV4-3 | ASSQDRSGALSYATF
TRBV2 | ASSGAGTNAGGANVLT
TRBV5-6 | ASGPGVFCEQY
TRBV24-1 | ATSDPLGQGNTGELF
TRBV20-1 | SARDGVRETQY
TRBV25-1 | ASSAYGTGVNEQF
TRBV3-1 | ASSQDSGPSDTGELF
TRBV7-2 | ASSLVASGLSYNEQF
TRBV7-9 | ASSFSVPYNEQF
TRBV3-1 | ASSQRGAAYGYT
TRBV25-1 | ASTGNSYEQY
TRBV12-3/TRBV12-4 | ASTPKGVEQF
TRBV7-9 | ASSVNAEAF
TRBV3-1 | ASSQDLGSGDTQY
TRBV5-5 | ASSPRGGTGAEAF
TRBV29-1 | SVEEWTGMSNQPQH
TRBV18 | ASSPPGWDQPQH
TRBV7-9 | ASSHFTSEGTYEQY
TRBV6-2/TRBV6-3 | ASSGQPEETQY
TRBV25-1 | ASSEVGYGYT
TRBV12-3/TRBV12-4 | ASRPRDGTYEQY
TRBV12-3/TRBV12-4 | ASSLSASETQY
TRBV5-1 | ASSLAGTSGSNEQF
TRBV27 | ASSQVRDAREQY
TRBV12-3/TRBV12-4 | ASSPHDPGLGAGETQY
TRBV10-3 | AISARDEQY
TRBV12-3/TRBV12-4 | ASSLPRGSGNTIY
TRBV24-1 | ATAEGLRDTQY
TRBV3-1 | ASSHPPGTGTEAF
TRBV12-3/TRBV12-4 | ASSTTGVNEQY